Below, one TCR beta chain is given with its context. The antigen is undetermined. The data belong to a study of shared clonotypes between healthy human individuals. General study findings and limits: All-four-donor shared clonotypes had higher generation probabilities than non-shared clonotypes did.

Recent acute infections and vaccinations were absent in the healthy HIV-negative adult donors. Only in-frame clones appear in the TCRdb table, and some are missing; sequencing was by immunoSEQ multiplex PCR. Seen here are roughly 2 million clones, roughly 95% observed once, and the top ten hold around 0.13%. The CDR3 is made up of 12 amino acids. The germline V and J ends were trimmed by 7 bases and 0 bases, with 8 bases remaining between them. Per the germline V gene, CDR1 is SGHDT and CDR2 is YYEEEE. The clonotype was recovered from a man aged 18 to 29 in good health. Sequenced sample: naive CD4+ T cells sorted from blood. The subset was: CD45RA+ positively selected. V gene TRBV5-6 combines with J gene TRBJ2-7, with D tentatively TRBD1 or TRBD2 (5 bases each). The CDR3 sequence is CASRDGSYEQYF. For the CDR3, the DNA is TGTGCCAGCCGGGACGGCTCCTACGAGCAGTACTTC.